This entry lists 14 T cell receptor beta chains sequenced from one sample in a study of blood T cell repertoires in COVID-19. Sequencing was performed with immunoSEQ multiplex PCR; in TCRdb, only in-frame clones are kept and a portion is missing. The sample yields more than 200,000 clones, 83% seen once. The sample comprised peripheral blood. These receptors were taken from a man in his forties or fifties with active or convalescent COVID-19.

The gene calls are TRBV14 and TRBJ1-1, with 8 bases that match TRBD1. CDR3 length: 15 amino acids. The germline V gene has CDR1 SGHDN and CDR2 FVKESK. V lost 5 bases to trimming and J lost 4 bases; unmatched junction nucleotides: 9. The CDR3 DNA follows: TGTGCCAGCAGCTCTGACAGGGGATTTAGCACTGAAGCTTTCTTT. This encodes CASSSDRGFSTEAFF.

This chain links TRBV14 with TRBJ2-5; 11 bases match TRBD2. V lost 0 bases, J lost 4 bases, and 7 bases stayed unmatched. Germline loops: CDR1 SGHDN, CDR2 FVKESK. The CDR3 totals 17 residues. CDR3 in amino acids: CASSQDPLTSGIETQYF. As DNA, the CDR3 is TGTGCCAGCAGCCAAGATCCGCTGACTAGCGGGATAGAGACCCAGTACTTC.

The chain couples TRBV27 to TRBJ2-5; TRBD1 agrees at 7 bases. This CDR3 comprises 15 residues. The germline CDR1 and CDR2 sequences are MNHEY and SMNVEV (reference sequence). Unmatched junction bases numbered 8, after V lost 7 bases and J lost 0 bases. The CDR3 nucleotides are TGTGCCAGCAACCAAAGAGGGACAGACCAAGAGACCCAGTACTTC. Protein: CASNQRGTDQETQYF.

This chain links TRBV29-1 with TRBJ2-1; D may be TRBD2 (5 bases). Between the trimmed V and J ends, which lost 2 bases and 0 bases, there was a span of 17 bases. This CDR3 contains 17 residues. Looked up from germline, CDR1 is SQVTM and CDR2 is ANQGSEA. CDR3 amino acids: CSVEPRSGYSSYNEQFF. The DNA for the CDR3 is TGCAGCGTTGAACCAAGGAGCGGCTACAGCTCCTACAATGAGCAGTTCTTC.

V is TRBV10-3 and J is TRBJ2-6; TRBD1 aligns across 8 bases. The J segment lost 1 base and the V segment lost 3 bases, leaving 14 bases of the junction unmatched. Germline CDR1 ENHRY, CDR2 SYGVKD. The CDR3 has 20 residues. CDR3 in amino acids: CAISDRTTRGRGSGANVLTF. CDR3 DNA: TGTGCCATCAGTGACCGAACTACCAGGGGGCGCGGATCTGGGGCCAACGTCCTGACTTTC.

The genes are TRBV10-3 and TRBJ2-4, with 7 bases matching TRBD1. From germline, CDR1 is ENHRY and CDR2 SYGVKD. This CDR3 contains 15 residues. V trimming: 0 bases; J trimming: 5 bases; junction bases outside the gene matches: 4. The CDR3 sequence: CAISESGGGQNIQYF. The DNA for the CDR3 is TGTGCCATCAGTGAGTCAGGGGGCGGACAAAACATTCAGTACTTC.

The V call is TRBV30, the J call TRBJ1-1, with D unclear. CDR3 length: 11 residues. The V and J ends lost 4 bases and 5 bases respectively, with 8 bases between them. Germline-derived CDR1 and CDR2 are GTSNPN and SVGIG (reference sequence). The CDR3 sequence: CAWTEVTEAFF. CDR3 bases: TGTGCCTGGACGGAGGTGACTGAAGCTTTCTTT.

J is TRBJ2-3 and V is TRBV5-4; D may be TRBD1 (5 bases). The CDR3 covers 14 residues. Germline CDR1 SGHNT, CDR2 YYREEE (reference sequence). Trimming shortened V by 0 bases and J by 6 bases, and 11 bases separated the two germline ends. The CDR3 spells CASSLVQVGDTQYF. In nucleotides, the CDR3 is TGTGCCAGCAGCTTGGTACAGGTTGGGGATACGCAGTATTTT.

The V gene is TRBV27, the J gene TRBJ2-1; TRBD2 aligns across 7 bases. CDR1 is MNHEY, CDR2 SMNVEV, per germline (reference sequence). Trimming took 3 bases from V and 7 from J; bases not matched to a gene: 15. The CDR3 has 17 amino acids. As DNA, the CDR3 is TGTGCCAGCAGTTTCTTTGAGGCGGGAGCGCCTCGGAATGAGCAGTTCTTC. This gives the protein CASSFFEAGAPRNEQFF.

This clone was seen a handful of times. The chain carries TRBV11-3 and TRBJ2-3; 7 bases align to TRBD2. The CDR3 length is 14 residues. Germline CDR1 is SGHNT and CDR2 is YENEEA. V dropped 5 bases and J dropped 6; count of bases not matched to a gene: 8. The CDR3 loop is CASSVGLVLDTQYF. The DNA for the CDR3 is TGTGCCAGCAGCGTCGGACTAGTTTTGGATACGCAGTATTTT.

J is TRBJ1-6 and V is TRBV5-1; TRBD1 aligns across 7 bases. From germline, CDR1 is SGHRS and CDR2 YFSETQ. J lost 7 bases, V lost 4 bases, and 8 bases had no gene match. CDR3 size: 15 residues. CDR3 protein: CASSVAGTANSPLHF. CDR3 DNA sequence: TGCGCCAGCAGCGTTGCCGGGACAGCGAATTCACCCCTCCACTTT. Filled out from reference TRBV5-1 and TRBJ1-6, the complete variable domain reads KAGVTQTPRYLIKTRGQQVTLSCSPISGHRSVSWYQQTPGQGLQFLFEYFSETQRNKGNFPGRFSGRQFSNSRSEMNVSTLELGDSALYLCASSVAGTANSPLHFGNGTRLTVT.

In DNA form, the CDR3 reads TGTGCCATCAGTCATACAGTGAACACTGAAGCTTTCTTT. This codes for CAISHTVNTEAFF. The chain employs TRBV10-3 and TRBJ1-1, with D hard to call. CDR1 is ENHRY, CDR2 SYGVKD, per germline. V lost 5 bases, J lost 0 bases, and 7 bases lay in between. The CDR3 is 13 residues long.

This sequence joins TRBV7-9 and TRBJ2-1, with a tentative D call TRBD2 (5 bases). Germline CDR1 and CDR2: SEHNR and FQNEAQ (reference sequence). Trimming took 0 bases from V and 1 from J, leaving 7 bases between them. The CDR3 totals 15 residues. In nucleotides, the CDR3 is TGTGCCAGCAGCTTAGCGGGAGATTCCTACAATGAGCAGTTCTTC. It translates to CASSLAGDSYNEQFF.

The chain combines TRBV28 with TRBJ1-2; D is perhaps TRBD1 (6 bases). This CDR3 has 17 residues. Germline CDR1 is MDHEN and CDR2 is SYDVKM. The germline V and J ends were trimmed by 6 bases and 4 bases, with 24 bases remaining between them. The CDR3 nucleotides read TGTGCCAGCAGGTCCAATCGGGGGGGCCGGAGGCGCTATGGCTACACCTTC. This gives the protein CASRSNRGGRRRYGYTF.